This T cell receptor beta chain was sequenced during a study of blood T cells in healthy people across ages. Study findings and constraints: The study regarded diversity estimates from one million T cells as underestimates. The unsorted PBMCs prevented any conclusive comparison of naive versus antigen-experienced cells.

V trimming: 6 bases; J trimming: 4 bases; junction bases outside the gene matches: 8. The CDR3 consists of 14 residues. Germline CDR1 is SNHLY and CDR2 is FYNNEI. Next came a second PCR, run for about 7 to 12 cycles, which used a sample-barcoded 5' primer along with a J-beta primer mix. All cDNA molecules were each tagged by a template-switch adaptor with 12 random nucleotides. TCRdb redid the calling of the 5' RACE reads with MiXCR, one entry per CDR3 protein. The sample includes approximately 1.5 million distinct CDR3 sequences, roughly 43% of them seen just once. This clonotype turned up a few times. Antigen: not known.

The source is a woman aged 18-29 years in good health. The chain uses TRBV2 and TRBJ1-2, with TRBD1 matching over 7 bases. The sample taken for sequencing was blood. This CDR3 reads CASRNRGVGYGYTF. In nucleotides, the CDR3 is TGTGCCAGCAGGAACAGGGGAGTCGGCTATGGCTACACCTTC.